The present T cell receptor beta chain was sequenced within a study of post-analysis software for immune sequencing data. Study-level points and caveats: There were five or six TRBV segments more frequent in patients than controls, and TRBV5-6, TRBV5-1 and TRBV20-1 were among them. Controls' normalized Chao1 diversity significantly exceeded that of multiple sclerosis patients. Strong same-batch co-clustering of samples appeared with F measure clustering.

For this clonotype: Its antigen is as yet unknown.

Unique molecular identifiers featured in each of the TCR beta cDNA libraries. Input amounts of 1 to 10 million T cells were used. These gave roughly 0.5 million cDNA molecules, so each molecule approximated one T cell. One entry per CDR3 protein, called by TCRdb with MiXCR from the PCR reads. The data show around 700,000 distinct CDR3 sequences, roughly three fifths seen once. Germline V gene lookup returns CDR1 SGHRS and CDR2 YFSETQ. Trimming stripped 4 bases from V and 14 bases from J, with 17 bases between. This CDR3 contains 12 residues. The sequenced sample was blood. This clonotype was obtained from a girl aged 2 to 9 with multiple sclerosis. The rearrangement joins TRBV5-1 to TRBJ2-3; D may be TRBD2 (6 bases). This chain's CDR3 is CASSLDGTVLYF. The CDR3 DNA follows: TGCGCCAGCAGCCTGGATGGGACTGTACTGTATTTT.